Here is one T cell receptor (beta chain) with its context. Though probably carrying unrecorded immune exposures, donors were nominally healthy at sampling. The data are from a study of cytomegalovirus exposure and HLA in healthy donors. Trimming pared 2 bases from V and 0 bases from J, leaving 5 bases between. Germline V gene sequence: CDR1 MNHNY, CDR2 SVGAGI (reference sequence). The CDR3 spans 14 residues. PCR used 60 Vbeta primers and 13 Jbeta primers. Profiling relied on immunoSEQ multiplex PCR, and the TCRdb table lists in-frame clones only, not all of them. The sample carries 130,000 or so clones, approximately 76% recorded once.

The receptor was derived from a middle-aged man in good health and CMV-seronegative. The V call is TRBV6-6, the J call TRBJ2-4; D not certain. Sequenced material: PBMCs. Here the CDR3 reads CASSYELAKNIQYF. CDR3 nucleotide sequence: TGTGCCAGCAGTTACGAACTAGCCAAAAACATTCAGTACTTC.